A single sample is the source of the 9 T cell receptor beta chains below, sequenced in a study of T cell responses to AZD1222 COVID-19 vaccine. Sequencing was performed with immunoSEQ multiplex PCR; in TCRdb, only in-frame clones are kept and a portion is missing. The sample comprises 140,000 to 150,000 clones, approximately 90% of which are singletons, and under 4.5% rests with the top ten. The sequencing used peripheral blood, collected 28 days after the second AZD1222 dose. Receptors were obtained from an adult who received the AZD1222 COVID-19 vaccine.

The V gene is TRBV7-6, the J gene TRBJ2-5, with 10 bases aligning to TRBD1. This CDR3 is 15 amino acids long. Per the germline V gene, CDR1 is SGHVS and CDR2 is FNYEAQ. The V gene end was trimmed by 4 bases and the J gene end by 5 bases; junction bases not matched to a gene: 7. The CDR3 region is CASSWRTGGWETQYF. DNA for the CDR3: TGTGCCAGCAGCTGGCGGACAGGGGGTTGGGAGACCCAGTACTTC.

This chain joins TRBV7-2 and TRBJ2-7; maybe TRBD2 (5 bases). V was cut by 6 bases and J by 3 bases, with 15 bases left in between. The V gene's germline CDR1 is SGHTA and CDR2 FQGNSA. The CDR3 runs to 14 residues. CDR3 in amino acids: CASRISAKSYEQYF. The DNA of the CDR3 is TGTGCCAGCAGGATTAGCGCGAAGAGCTACGAGCAGTACTTC.

This clone was seen just once. The chain recombines TRBV11-3 with TRBJ2-1; 7 bases are a match to TRBD2. The germline V gene has CDR1 SGHNT and CDR2 YENEEA. This CDR3 has 12 amino acids. Trimming at V came to 6 bases and at J to 8 bases, leaving 4 bases not matched to a gene. The CDR3 reads CASSISGYEQFF. The CDR3, as DNA: TGTGCCAGCAGTATTAGCGGGTATGAGCAGTTCTTC.

The rearrangement uses TRBV4-3 and TRBJ2-6; D ambiguous. Trimming took off 0 bases at V and 0 bases at J, with 6 bases between the two ends. The CDR3 runs 16 residues. In germline, CDR1 is LGHNA, CDR2 YSLEER. The CDR3 sequence is CASSQELSSGANVLTF. For the CDR3, the DNA is TGCGCCAGCAGCCAAGAATTATCCTCTGGGGCCAACGTCCTGACTTTC.

V is TRBV4-3 and J is TRBJ1-1; 11 bases align to TRBD1. Per germline, CDR1 LGHNA and CDR2 YSLEER. This CDR3 contains 13 residues. With 0 bases clipped from V and 10 bases from J, the junction kept 1 base outside the gene matches. The CDR3 nucleotides are TGCGCCAGCAGCCAAGATGGGACAGGGGGAGCTTTCTTT. Translation: CASSQDGTGGAFF.

The rearrangement joins TRBV5-1 to TRBJ2-5, with TRBD1 matching over 8 bases. V gave up 2 bases and J gave up 3 bases; unmatched junction bases: 3. This CDR3 has 14 amino acids. From germline, CDR1 is SGHRS and CDR2 YFSETQ. Here the CDR3 reads CASSLDRGEETQYF. In DNA form, the CDR3 reads TGCGCCAGCAGCTTAGACAGGGGAGAAGAGACCCAGTACTTC.

The chain employs TRBV7-9 and TRBJ1-6; D call uncertain. CDR1 is SEHNR, CDR2 FQNEAQ, per germline (reference sequence). V lost 3 bases and J lost 5, with 14 bases in between. This CDR3 has 16 residues. The CDR3 region is CASSFKGSVNNSPLHF. The CDR3, as DNA: TGTGCCAGCAGCTTCAAGGGCTCAGTCAATAATTCACCCCTCCACTTT.

The chain couples TRBV9 to TRBJ1-2, with D possibly matching TRBD1 (6 bases). Germline V lookup: CDR1 SGDLS, CDR2 YYNGEE. The CDR3 loop spans 13 amino acids. With 3 bases removed from V and 4 bases from J, the gap between germline ends came to 10 bases. In DNA, the CDR3 is TGTGCCAGCAGCGAGACAGGCTTCTATGGCTACACCTTC. Its protein is CASSETGFYGYTF.

The chain employs TRBV12-5 and TRBJ1-1; D gene uncertain. The CDR3 contains 14 residues. CDR1 and CDR2 from the germline V gene are LGHNT and FRNRAP. The V and J ends lost 0 bases and 5 bases respectively, with 10 bases between them. CDR3 sequence (DNA): TGTGCTAGTGGTTTGGTACATGGTAGAACTGAAGCTTTCTTT. This sequence encodes CASGLVHGRTEAFF.